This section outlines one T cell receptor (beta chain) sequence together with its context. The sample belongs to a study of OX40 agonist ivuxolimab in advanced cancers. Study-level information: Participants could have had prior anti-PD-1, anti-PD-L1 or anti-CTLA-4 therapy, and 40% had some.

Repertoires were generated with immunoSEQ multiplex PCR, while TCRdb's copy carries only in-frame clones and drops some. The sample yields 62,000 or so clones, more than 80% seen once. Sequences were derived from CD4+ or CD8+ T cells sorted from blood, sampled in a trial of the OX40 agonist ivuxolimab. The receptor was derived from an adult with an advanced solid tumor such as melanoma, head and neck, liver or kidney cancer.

The CDR3 spells CAISDADTQYF. In DNA, the CDR3 is TGTGCCATCAGTGACGCAGATACGCAGTATTTT. This chain joins TRBV10-3 and TRBJ2-3, with unresolved D. The V end was cut by 3 bases, the J end by 4 bases, with 2 bases between. The CDR3 loop spans 11 amino acids. From germline, CDR1 is ENHRY and CDR2 SYGVKD.